The source of this T cell receptor beta chain is a study of shared clonotypes between healthy human individuals. Libraries were prepared by immunoSEQ multiplex PCR; TCRdb keeps only in-frame clonotypes and omits some of them. In the table there are 2,500,000 or so clones, around 90% of which are singletons. This CDR3 region has 15 residues. The V gene's germline CDR1 is SGHRS and CDR2 YFSETQ. V gave up 4 bases and J gave up 5 bases, with 17 bases separating them. This chain joins TRBV5-1 and TRBJ2-3, with no clear D. Sample: naive CD4+ T cells from PBMCs. Subset reported: CD45RA+ positively selected. The sequence came from a man aged 18 to 30 in good health. Some clones in this sample may be carry-over from other donors' samples. In DNA form, the CDR3 reads TGCGCCAGCAGCCTAGGGATCACCCCTGGAGATACGCAGTATTTT. Protein: CASSLGITPGDTQYF.